The clone carrying this TCR beta chain has more than one count but fewer than ten. Its antigen is as yet unknown. The sample belongs to a study of blood T cells in healthy people across ages. Study overall: With template switching, about one barcoded beta molecule was captured per two T cells. Findings and caveats of the study: Older age coincided with a roughly linear decline in TCR beta diversity per million T cells. CMV status of donors was not determined, possibly confounding expanded clonotype changes.

A sample-barcoded 5' primer and a J-beta primer mix were used in a second PCR of about 6 to 12 cycles. TCRdb passed the 5' RACE reads through MiXCR, listing each CDR3 protein once. This sample has about 1.5 million distinct CDR3 sequences, with roughly 40% found just once. A minimum of 6 million PBMCs was isolated per sample. Sequenced material: blood. This clonotype was sampled from a woman aged 18-29 years in good health.

CDR3 residues: CASSVVRRGEKLFF. CDR3 sequence (DNA): TGTGCCAGCAGCGTAGTGCGACGGGGTGAAAAACTGTTTTTT. The genes are TRBV7-9 and TRBJ1-4; D gene uncertain. The CDR3 totals 14 residues. Trimming removed 5 bases at V and 7 bases at J, with 14 bases between. CDR1 is SEHNR and CDR2 is FQNEAQ in the germline V gene (reference sequence).